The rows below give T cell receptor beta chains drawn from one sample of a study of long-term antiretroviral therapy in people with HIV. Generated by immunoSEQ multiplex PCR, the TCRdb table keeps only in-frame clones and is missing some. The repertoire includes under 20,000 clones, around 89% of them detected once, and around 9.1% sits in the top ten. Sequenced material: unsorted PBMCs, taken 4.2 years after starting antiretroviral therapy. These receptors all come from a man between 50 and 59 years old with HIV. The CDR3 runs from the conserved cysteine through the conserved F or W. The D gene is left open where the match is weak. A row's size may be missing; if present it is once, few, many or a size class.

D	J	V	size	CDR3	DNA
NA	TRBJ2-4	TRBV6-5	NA	CASSYSLGTKNIQYF	TGTGCCAGCAGTTACTCCCTGGGGACCAAAAACATTCAGTACTTC
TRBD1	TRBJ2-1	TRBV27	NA	CATGRTGGDNNEQFF	TGTGCCACCGGTCGGACAGGGGGCGACAACAATGAGCAGTTCTTC
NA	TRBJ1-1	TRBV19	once	CASSIGWGSEAFF	TGTGCCAGTAGTATCGGGTGGGGGAGCGAAGCTTTCTTT
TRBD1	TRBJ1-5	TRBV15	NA	CATSSDRGMNQPQHF	TGTGCCACCAGCAGCGACAGGGGGATGAATCAGCCCCAGCATTTT
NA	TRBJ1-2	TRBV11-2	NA	CASSRALRGYGYTF	TGTGCCAGCAGCCGTGCGTTACGAGGCTATGGCTACACCTTC
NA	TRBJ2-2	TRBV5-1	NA	CASSLAGGAGELFF	TGCGCCAGCAGCTTGGCCGGAGGAGCCGGGGAGCTGTTTTTT
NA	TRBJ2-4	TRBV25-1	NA	CASSELGGGLAKNIQYF	TGTGCCAGCAGTGAATTGGGGGGGGGCCTAGCCAAAAACATTCAGTACTTC
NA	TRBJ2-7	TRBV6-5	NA	CASRHGNRHEQYF	TGTGCCAGCCGTCACGGAAATCGTCACGAGCAGTACTTC
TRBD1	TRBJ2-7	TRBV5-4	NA	CASSTGQGRNSYEQYF	TGTGCCAGCAGCACGGGACAGGGGAGAAATTCCTACGAGCAGTACTTC
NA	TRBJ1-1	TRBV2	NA	CASTEYYTEAFF	TGTGCCAGCACCGAGTATTACACTGAAGCTTTCTTT
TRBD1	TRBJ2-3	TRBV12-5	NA	CASGLGTGGYTQYF	TGTGCTAGTGGCCTTGGGACAGGGGGTTATACGCAGTATTTT
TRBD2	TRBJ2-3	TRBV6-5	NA	CASSYDGGGTDTQYF	TGTGCCAGCAGTTACGACGGGGGGGGCACAGATACGCAGTATTTT
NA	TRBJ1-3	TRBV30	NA	CALKRSGNTIYF	TGTGCCTTAAAAAGGTCTGGAAACACCATATATTTT
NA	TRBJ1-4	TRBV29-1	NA	CGVGTARNEKLFF	TGCGGCGTCGGAACAGCCAGAAATGAAAAACTGTTTTTT
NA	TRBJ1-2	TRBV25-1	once	CASSDRGLIYGYTF	TGTGCCAGCAGTGACCGGGGACTAATCTATGGCTACACCTTC
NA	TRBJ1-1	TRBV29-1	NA	CSVDTVIAEAFF	TGCAGCGTTGATACGGTAATCGCTGAAGCTTTCTTT
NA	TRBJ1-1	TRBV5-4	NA	CASSLDPGIDEAFF	TGTGCCAGCAGCTTGGATCCAGGGATTGATGAAGCTTTCTTT
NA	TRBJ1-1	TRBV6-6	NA	CASSYSSEAFF	TGTGCCAGCAGTTACTCTTCTGAAGCTTTCTTT
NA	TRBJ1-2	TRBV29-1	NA	CSAGEPGYTF	TGCAGCGCCGGTGAGCCTGGCTACACCTTC
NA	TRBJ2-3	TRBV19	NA	CASSMWAASSTDTQYF	TGTGCCAGTAGTATGTGGGCGGCTTCTAGCACAGATACGCAGTATTTT
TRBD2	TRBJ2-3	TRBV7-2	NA	CASSLAGGPPSDTQYF	TGTGCCAGCAGCCTAGCGGGGGGGCCCCCATCAGATACGCAGTATTTT
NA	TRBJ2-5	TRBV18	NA	CASSPGGGETQYF	TGTGCCAGCTCACCAGGGGGTGGAGAGACCCAGTACTTC
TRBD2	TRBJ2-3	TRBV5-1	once	CASSLRTSGGVDTQYF	TGCGCCAGCAGCCTTCGGACTAGCGGGGGGGTTGATACGCAGTATTTT
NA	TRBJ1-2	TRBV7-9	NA	CASSYLHGYTF	TGTGCCAGCAGCTATCTACATGGCTACACCTTC
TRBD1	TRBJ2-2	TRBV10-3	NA	CAIRGTGEATGELFF	TGTGCCATCAGGGGGACAGGGGAGGCCACCGGGGAGCTGTTTTTT
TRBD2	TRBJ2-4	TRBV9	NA	CASSVGGWGTSWAKNIQYF	TGTGCCAGCAGCGTAGGCGGTTGGGGGACTAGCTGGGCCAAAAACATTCAGTACTTC
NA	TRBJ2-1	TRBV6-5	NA	CASSYTNSYNEQFF	TGTGCCAGCAGTTACACCAACTCCTACAATGAGCAGTTCTTC
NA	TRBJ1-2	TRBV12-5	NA	CASGLGAGVVYGYTF	TGTGCTAGTGGTTTGGGAGCAGGGGTCGTCTATGGCTACACCTTC
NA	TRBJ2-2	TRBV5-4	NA	CASSRDNLGELFF	TGTGCCAGCAGCCGGGACAATTTGGGGGAGCTGTTTTTT
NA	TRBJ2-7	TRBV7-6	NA	CASSPGREQYF	TGTGCCAGCAGCCCGGGGAGGGAGCAGTACTTC
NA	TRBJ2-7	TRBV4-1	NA	CASSQDYSSSYEQYF	TGCGCCAGCAGCCAAGATTACAGTAGCTCCTACGAGCAGTACTTC
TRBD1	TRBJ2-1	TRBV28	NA	CASSPSGTGDEQFF	TGTGCCAGCAGTCCCTCGGGTACAGGGGATGAGCAGTTCTTC
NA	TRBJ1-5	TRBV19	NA	CASSIVDQPQHF	TGTGCCAGTAGTATAGTTGACCAGCCCCAGCATTTT
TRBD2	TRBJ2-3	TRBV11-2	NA	CASSFLRLAGDLTDTQYF	TGTGCCAGCAGCTTCCTACGACTAGCGGGGGATCTCACAGATACGCAGTATTTT
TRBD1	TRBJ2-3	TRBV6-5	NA	CASSYSGQGPMNTQYF	TGTGCCAGCAGTTACTCGGGACAGGGACCCATGAATACGCAGTATTTT
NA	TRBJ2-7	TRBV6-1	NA	CASSEGQGLGSYEQYF	TGTGCCAGCAGTGAAGGGCAGGGGTTAGGCTCCTACGAGCAGTACTTC
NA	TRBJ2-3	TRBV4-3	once	CASSLTGTSYTDTQYF	TGCGCCAGCAGCCTTACCGGGACTTCATACACAGATACGCAGTATTTT
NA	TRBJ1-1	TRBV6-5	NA	CASSYRGQNTEAFF	TGTGCCAGCAGTTACCGGGGCCAGAACACTGAAGCTTTCTTT
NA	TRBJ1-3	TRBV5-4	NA	CANSFGGNTIYF	TGTGCCAACAGCTTCGGCGGAAACACCATATATTTT